The clone carrying this TCR beta chain was counted between two and nine times. Its antigen remains unidentified. V lost 3 bases and J lost 8, with 13 bases in between. CDR3 length: 13 residues. This record belongs to a study of T-cell reconstitution after alpha-beta-depleted transplantation in children. General study findings and limits: About two months after transplant, alpha-beta T cells reportedly came from several hundred expanded graft clones. At day 60, the high TCRbeta diversity found in some patients originated from recipient T cells and thymic progenitors that had survived.

A library of TCRbeta sequences, prepared with unique molecular identifiers, was generated. TCRdb used MiXCR to reprocess the PCR reads, holding one entry per CDR3 protein. The data hold approximately 800,000 distinct CDR3 sequences, with roughly 15% observed a single time. This clonotype was sampled from a male patient between 5 and 17 years old who had a stem cell transplant for acute lymphoblastic leukemia, so the T cells may come from the graft donor. The genes are TRBV12-3 or TRBV12-4 and TRBJ1-2, with D perhaps TRBD1 (6 bases). The specimen comprised PBMCs, mostly from graft donor cells, sampled 360 days after TCRalphabeta/CD19-depleted stem cell transplant. CDR3 nucleotides: TGTGCCAGCAGTTTCAAAGTCGGGGGCGGCTACACCTTC. Amino acids: CASSFKVGGGYTF.